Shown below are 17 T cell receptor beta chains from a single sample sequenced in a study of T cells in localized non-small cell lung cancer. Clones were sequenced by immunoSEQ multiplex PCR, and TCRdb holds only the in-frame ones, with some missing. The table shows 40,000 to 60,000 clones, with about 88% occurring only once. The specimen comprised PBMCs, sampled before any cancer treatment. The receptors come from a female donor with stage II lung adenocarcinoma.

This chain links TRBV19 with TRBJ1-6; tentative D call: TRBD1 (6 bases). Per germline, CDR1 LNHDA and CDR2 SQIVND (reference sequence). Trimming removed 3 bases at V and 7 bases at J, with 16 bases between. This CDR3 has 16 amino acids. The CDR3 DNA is TGTGCCAGTAGTATGGGAGGACAGTCATACAATTCACCCCTCCACTTT. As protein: CASSMGGQSYNSPLHF.

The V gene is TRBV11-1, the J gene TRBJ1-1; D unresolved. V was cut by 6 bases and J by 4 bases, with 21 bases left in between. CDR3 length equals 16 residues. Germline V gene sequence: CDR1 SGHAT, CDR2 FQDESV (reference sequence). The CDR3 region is CASRSTRQLGSTEAFF. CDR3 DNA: TGTGCCAGCAGGTCCACCCGCCAGTTGGGGAGCACTGAAGCTTTCTTT. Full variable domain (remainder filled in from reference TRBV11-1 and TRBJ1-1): EAEVAQSPRYKITEKSQAVAFWCDPISGHATLYWYRQILGQGPELLVQFQDESVVDDSQLPKDRFSAERLKGVDSTLKIQPAELGDSAMYLCASRSTRQLGSTEAFFGQGTRLTVV.

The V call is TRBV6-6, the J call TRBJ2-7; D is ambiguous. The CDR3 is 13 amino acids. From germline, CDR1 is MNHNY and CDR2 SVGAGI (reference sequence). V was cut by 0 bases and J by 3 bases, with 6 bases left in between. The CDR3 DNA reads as TGTGCCAGCAGTTACTCGCACAGCTACGAGCAGTACTTC. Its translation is CASSYSHSYEQYF.

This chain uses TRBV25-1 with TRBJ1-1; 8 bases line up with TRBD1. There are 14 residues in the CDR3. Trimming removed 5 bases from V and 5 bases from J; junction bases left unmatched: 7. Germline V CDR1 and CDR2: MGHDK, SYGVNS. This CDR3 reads CASSRDRGFTEAFF. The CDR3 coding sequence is TGTGCCAGCAGTCGAGACAGGGGTTTTACTGAAGCTTTCTTT.

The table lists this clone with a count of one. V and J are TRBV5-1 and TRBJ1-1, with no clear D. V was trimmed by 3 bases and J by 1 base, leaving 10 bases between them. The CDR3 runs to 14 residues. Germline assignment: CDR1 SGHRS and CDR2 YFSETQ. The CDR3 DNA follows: TGCGCCAGCAGCTCCGGGCCCCAGAACACTGAAGCTTTCTTT. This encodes CASSSGPQNTEAFF.

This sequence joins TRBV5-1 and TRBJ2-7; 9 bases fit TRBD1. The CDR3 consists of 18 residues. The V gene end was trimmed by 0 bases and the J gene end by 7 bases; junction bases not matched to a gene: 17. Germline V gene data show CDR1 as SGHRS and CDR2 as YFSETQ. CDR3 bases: TGCGCCAGCAGCTTGGCTCTTATCATGGGACAGGGAATAGAGGAGCAGTACTTC. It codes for CASSLALIMGQGIEEQYF.

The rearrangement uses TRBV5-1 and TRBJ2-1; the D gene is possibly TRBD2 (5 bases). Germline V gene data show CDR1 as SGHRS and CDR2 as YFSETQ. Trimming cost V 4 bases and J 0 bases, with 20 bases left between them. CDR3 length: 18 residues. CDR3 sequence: CASSEPSNGVRSYNEQFF. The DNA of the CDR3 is TGCGCCAGCAGCGAGCCCTCGAACGGGGTCCGCTCCTACAATGAGCAGTTCTTC.

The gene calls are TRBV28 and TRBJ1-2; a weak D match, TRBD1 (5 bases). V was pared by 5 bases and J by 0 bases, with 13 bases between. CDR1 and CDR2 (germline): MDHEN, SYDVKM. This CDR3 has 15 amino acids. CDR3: CASSPPGQPNYGYTF. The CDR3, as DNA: TGTGCCAGCAGTCCCCCCGGACAACCTAACTATGGCTACACCTTC.

The CDR3 DNA follows: TGTGCCAGCAGCTTGGACAGGTCCGACACTGAAGCTTTCTTT. This encodes CASSLDRSDTEAFF. This rearrangement joins TRBV5-4 to TRBJ1-1; possible D gene TRBD1, 5 bases. Trimming removed 0 bases from V and 3 bases from J, with 9 bases in between. CDR3 length: 14 residues. CDR1 is SGHNT and CDR2 is YYREEE in the germline V gene (reference sequence).

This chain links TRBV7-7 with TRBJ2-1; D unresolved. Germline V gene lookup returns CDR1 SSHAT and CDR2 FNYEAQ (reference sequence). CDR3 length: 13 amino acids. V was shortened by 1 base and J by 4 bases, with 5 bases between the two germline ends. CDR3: CASSLDGYNEQFF. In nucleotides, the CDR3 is TGTGCCAGCAGCTTAGACGGTTACAATGAGCAGTTCTTC.

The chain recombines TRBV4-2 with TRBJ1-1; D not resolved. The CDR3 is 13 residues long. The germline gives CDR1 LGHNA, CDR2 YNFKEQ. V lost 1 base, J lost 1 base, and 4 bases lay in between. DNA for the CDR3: TGTGCCAGCAGCCAAGGAGGGAACACTGAAGCTTTCTTT. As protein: CASSQGGNTEAFF.

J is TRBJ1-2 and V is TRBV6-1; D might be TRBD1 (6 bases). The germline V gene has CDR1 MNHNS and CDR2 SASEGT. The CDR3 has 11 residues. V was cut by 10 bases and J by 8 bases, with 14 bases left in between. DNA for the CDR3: TGTGCCAAACTTACAGGGTTAGGCTACACCTTC. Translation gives CAKLTGLGYTF.

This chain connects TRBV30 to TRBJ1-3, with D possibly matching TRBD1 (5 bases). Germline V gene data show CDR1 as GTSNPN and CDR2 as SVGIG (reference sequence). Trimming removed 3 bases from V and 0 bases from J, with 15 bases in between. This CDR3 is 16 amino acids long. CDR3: CAWSSRGRNSGNTIYF. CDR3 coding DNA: TGTGCCTGGAGCTCAAGGGGAAGGAACTCTGGAAACACCATATATTTT.

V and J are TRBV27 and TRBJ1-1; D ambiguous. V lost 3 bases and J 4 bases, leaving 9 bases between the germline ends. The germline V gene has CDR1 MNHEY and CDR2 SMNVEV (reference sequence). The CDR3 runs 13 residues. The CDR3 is CASSLREGTEAFF. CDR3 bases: TGTGCCAGCAGTTTGCGGGAAGGCACTGAAGCTTTCTTT.

CDR3 DNA: TGTGCCAGCAGCGCCGGAGGGGGTAGCCAGAGTACAATGGAAAAGCAGTTCTTC. It specifies CASSAGGGSQSTMEKQFF. This chain connects TRBV9 to TRBJ2-1, with D perhaps being TRBD1 or TRBD2 (6 bases each). This CDR3 is 18 amino acids long. Trimming took off 3 bases at V and 11 bases at J, with 30 bases between the two ends. Germline V gives CDR1 SGDLS, CDR2 YYNGEE. Together with reference TRBV9 and TRBJ2-1, the CDR3 gives the full variable domain: DSGVTQTPKHLITATGQRVTLRCSPRSGDLSVYWYQQSLDQGLQFLIQYYNGEERAKGNILERFSAQQFPDLHSELNLSSLELGDSALYFCASSAGGGSQSTMEKQFFGPGTRLTVL.

The CDR3 sequence: CASSAAGARNYGYTF. In DNA form, the CDR3 reads TGTGCCAGCAGCGCCGCAGGGGCCCGGAACTATGGCTACACCTTC. This chain joins TRBV28 and TRBJ1-2; D is perhaps TRBD1 (6 bases). Germline V gene data show CDR1 as MDHEN and CDR2 as SYDVKM. Trimming left V 6 bases short and J 2 bases short, with 16 bases between. The CDR3 sequence is 15 residues long.

CDR3 protein: CASSRDRDSETQYF. In DNA, the CDR3 is TGTGCCAGCAGTAGGGACAGGGATTCAGAGACCCAGTACTTC. The chain is built from TRBV6-4 and TRBJ2-5, with TRBD1 matching 9 bases. CDR1 MRHNA and CDR2 SNTAGT come from the germline V gene. V shed 5 bases, J shed 4 bases, and the junction held 5 bases outside the gene matches. The CDR3 contains 14 residues.